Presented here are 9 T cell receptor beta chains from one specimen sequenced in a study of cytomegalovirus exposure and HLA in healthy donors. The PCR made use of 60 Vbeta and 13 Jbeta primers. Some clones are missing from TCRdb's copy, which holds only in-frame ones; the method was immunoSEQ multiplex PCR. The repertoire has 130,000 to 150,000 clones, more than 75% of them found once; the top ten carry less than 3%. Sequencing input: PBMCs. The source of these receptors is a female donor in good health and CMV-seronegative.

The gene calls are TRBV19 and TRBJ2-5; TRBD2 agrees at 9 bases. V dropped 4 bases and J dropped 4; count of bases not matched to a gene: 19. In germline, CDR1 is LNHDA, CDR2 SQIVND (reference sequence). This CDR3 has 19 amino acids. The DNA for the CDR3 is TGTGCCAGTAGTACATACCACCCCAGACTAGCGGTGGGGAGAGAGACCCAGTACTTC. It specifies CASSTYHPRLAVGRETQYF.

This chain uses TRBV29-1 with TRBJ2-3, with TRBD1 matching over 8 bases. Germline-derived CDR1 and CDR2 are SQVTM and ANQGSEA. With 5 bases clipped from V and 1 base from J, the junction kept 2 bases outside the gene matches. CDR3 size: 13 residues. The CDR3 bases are TGCAGCGTTCCGGGACAGGGCACAGATACGCAGTATTTT. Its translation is CSVPGQGTDTQYF.

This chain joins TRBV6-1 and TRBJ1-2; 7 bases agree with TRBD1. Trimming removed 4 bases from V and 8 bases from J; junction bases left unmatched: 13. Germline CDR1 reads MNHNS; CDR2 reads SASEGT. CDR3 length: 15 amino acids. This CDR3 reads CASSVRTGEKKGYTF. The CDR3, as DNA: TGTGCCAGCAGTGTTCGAACAGGGGAAAAGAAAGGCTACACCTTC.

CDR3 sequence reads: CASSLAGTGSYEQYF. The CDR3 region has the DNA TGTGCCAGCAGCTTGGCCGGGACAGGCTCCTACGAGCAGTACTTC. The V call is TRBV5-4, the J call TRBJ2-7; TRBD1 aligns across 8 bases. This CDR3 region has 15 residues. V shed 0 bases and J 0 bases; nucleotides not matched to a gene: 2. Germline V lookup: CDR1 SGHNT, CDR2 YYREEE (reference sequence).

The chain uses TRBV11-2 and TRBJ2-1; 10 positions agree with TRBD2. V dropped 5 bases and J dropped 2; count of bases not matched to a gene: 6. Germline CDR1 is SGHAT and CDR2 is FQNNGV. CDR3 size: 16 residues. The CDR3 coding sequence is TGTGCCAGCAGCCGAGATGGACTAGCGGCCTACAATGAGCAGTTCTTC. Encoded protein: CASSRDGLAAYNEQFF.

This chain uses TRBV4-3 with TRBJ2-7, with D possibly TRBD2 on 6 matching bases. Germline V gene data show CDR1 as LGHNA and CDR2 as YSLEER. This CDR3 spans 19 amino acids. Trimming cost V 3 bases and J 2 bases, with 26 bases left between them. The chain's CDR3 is CASSQLDGCHRDWTYEQYF. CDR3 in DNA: TGCGCCAGCAGCCAGCTGGACGGTTGTCACCGGGACTGGACCTACGAGCAGTACTTC.

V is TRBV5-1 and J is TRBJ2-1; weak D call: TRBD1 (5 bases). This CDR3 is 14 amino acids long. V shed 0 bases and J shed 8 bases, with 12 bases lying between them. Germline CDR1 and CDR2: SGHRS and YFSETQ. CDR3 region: CASSLGGSSDEQFF. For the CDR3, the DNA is TGCGCCAGCAGCTTGGGGGGCTCCAGCGATGAGCAGTTCTTC.

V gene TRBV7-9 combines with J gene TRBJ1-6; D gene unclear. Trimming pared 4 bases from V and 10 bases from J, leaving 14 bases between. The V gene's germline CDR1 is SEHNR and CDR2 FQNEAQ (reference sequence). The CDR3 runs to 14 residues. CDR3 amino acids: CASSSATSPSPLHF. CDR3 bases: TGTGCCAGCAGCTCCGCCACGAGTCCCTCACCCCTCCACTTT.

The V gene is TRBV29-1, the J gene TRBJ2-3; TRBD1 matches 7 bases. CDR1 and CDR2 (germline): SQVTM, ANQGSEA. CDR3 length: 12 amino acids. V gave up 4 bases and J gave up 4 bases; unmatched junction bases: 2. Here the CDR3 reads CSVAQGADTQYF. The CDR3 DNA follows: TGCAGCGTTGCCCAGGGGGCAGATACGCAGTATTTT.